One and the same sample provided the 18 T cell receptor beta chains below, sequenced in a study of T cell clonotyping in hematopoietic cell transplantation. Clones were read by immunoSEQ multiplex PCR, and TCRdb kept only the in-frame ones, dropping some. Of some 10,000 clones listed, 75% to 95% were seen once; the top ten hold approximately 0.79%. The source material was peripheral blood mononuclear cells. These receptors were obtained from a woman aged 45-59 years in good health. Some clones in this sample may be carry-over from other donors' samples.

The gene calls are TRBV11-2 and TRBJ2-5; D is undetermined. The CDR3 length is 13 residues. V was pared by 2 bases and J by 7 bases, with 11 bases between. The germline V gene has CDR1 SGHAT and CDR2 FQNNGV. The DNA for the CDR3 is TGTGCCAGCAGCTTAAATGGGCGGTTGACCCAGTACTTC. Translated, it gives CASSLNGRLTQYF.

The rearrangement uses TRBV7-6 and TRBJ2-2; 8 nucleotides match TRBD1. This CDR3 region has 15 residues. V lost 6 bases, J lost 1 base, and 4 bases stayed unmatched. Germline CDR1 is SGHVS and CDR2 is FNYEAQ. The CDR3: CASRRTGQNTGELFF. CDR3 coding DNA: TGTGCCAGCAGGCGGACAGGGCAGAACACCGGGGAGCTGTTTTTT.

This sequence joins TRBV30 and TRBJ1-1, with unresolved D. V was pared by 4 bases and J by 2 bases, with 20 bases between. Germline lookup yields CDR1 GTSNPN and CDR2 SVGIG (reference sequence). This CDR3 spans 16 amino acids. This CDR3 is CAWTRSPRFTNTEAFF. In DNA, the CDR3 is TGTGCCTGGACCCGGAGTCCCCGATTTACCAACACTGAAGCTTTCTTT. The full variable domain, completed using reference TRBV30 and TRBJ1-1, is SQTIHQWPATLVQPVGSPLSLECTVEGTSNPNLYWYRQAAGRGLQLLFYSVGIGQISSEVPQNLSASRPQDRQFILSSKKLLLSDSGFYLCAWTRSPRFTNTEAFFGQGTRLTVV.

The chain joins TRBV9 to TRBJ1-1, with TRBD1 as a possible D gene (5 bases). CDR3 length equals 14 residues. V gave up 4 bases and J gave up 5 bases, with 15 bases separating them. Germline V gene lookup returns CDR1 SGDLS and CDR2 YYNGEE. The CDR3 region has the DNA TGTGCCAGCAGCTCCCGGGGCGGGGGGACTGAAGCTTTCTTT. The encoded protein is CASSSRGGGTEAFF.

The chain joins TRBV28 to TRBJ2-3; D unresolved. The CDR3 extends over 12 amino acids. V shed 10 bases and J shed 6 bases, with 14 bases lying between them. Germline assignment: CDR1 MDHEN and CDR2 SYDVKM. This chain's CDR3 is CATLLVGDTQYF. In DNA form, the CDR3 reads TGTGCCACCCTCCTCGTCGGGGATACGCAGTATTTT.

The chain combines TRBV2 with TRBJ1-6; weak D call: TRBD1 (5 bases). The CDR3 consists of 15 residues. Trimming shortened V by 1 base and J by 9 bases, and 13 bases separated the two germline ends. Germline V CDR1 and CDR2: SNHLY, FYNNEI. Here the CDR3 reads CASSEGQFGSSPLHF. CDR3 coding DNA: TGTGCCAGCAGTGAAGGACAGTTCGGGAGTTCACCCCTCCACTTT.

This clone has only a few counts. This sequence joins TRBV4-2 and TRBJ1-3, with 11 bases aligning to TRBD1. Germline values: CDR1 LGHNA, CDR2 YNFKEQ. CDR3 length equals 18 residues. Trimming took 4 bases from V and 2 from J; bases not matched to a gene: 10. CDR3 DNA sequence: TGTGCCAGCAGCCCCCTCGGGACAGGGGGAGTCACTGGAAACACCATATATTTT. It is translated as CASSPLGTGGVTGNTIYF.

The chain is built from TRBV19 and TRBJ1-1, with no clear D. The CDR3 loop spans 12 amino acids. Trimming removed 5 bases at V and 7 bases at J, with 11 bases between. CDR1 and CDR2 (germline): LNHDA, SQIVND (reference sequence). Here the CDR3 reads CASSPRVGEAFF. Written as DNA, the CDR3 is TGTGCCAGTAGTCCGCGCGTCGGTGAAGCTTTCTTT.

This clone was counted between two and nine times. For the CDR3, the DNA is TGTGCCAGCAACGCAGGACTAGGCAATCAGCCCCAGCATTTT. The encoded protein is CASNAGLGNQPQHF. The chain joins TRBV2 to TRBJ1-5; D call uncertain. The germline V gene has CDR1 SNHLY and CDR2 FYNNEI. The CDR3 runs 14 residues. V was trimmed by 7 bases and J by 2 bases, leaving 12 bases between them.

The V call is TRBV5-8, the J call TRBJ1-5, with D perhaps matching TRBD1 (5 bases). From germline, CDR1 is SGHTS and CDR2 YDEGEE. The CDR3 is 15 amino acids. Trimming took 0 bases from V and 7 from J, leaving 14 bases between them. Here the CDR3 reads CASSLGALSGQPQHF. The CDR3 region has the DNA TGTGCCAGCAGCTTGGGGGCCCTTTCAGGGCAGCCCCAGCATTTT.

This chain links TRBV6-5 with TRBJ2-1; D perhaps matches TRBD1 (7 bases). The CDR3 spans 15 residues. Germline V CDR1 and CDR2: MNHEY, SVGAGI. Trimming took off 6 bases at V and 4 bases at J, with 16 bases between the two ends. Written as DNA, the CDR3 is TGTGCCAGCAGCAGGGGGGTTCAGGGTTACAATGAGCAGTTCTTC. The encoded protein is CASSRGVQGYNEQFF.

The chain joins TRBV11-2 to TRBJ2-1; D uncertain. V lost 0 bases, J lost 3 bases, and 6 bases lay in between. CDR3 size: 14 residues. Per germline, CDR1 SGHAT and CDR2 FQNNGV. The CDR3 nucleotides are TGTGCCAGCAGCTTAGACCAGTTCTACAATGAGCAGTTCTTC. Protein product: CASSLDQFYNEQFF.

This clone was seen a handful of times. The rearrangement joins TRBV7-3 to TRBJ2-1; D gene uncertain. Germline lookup yields CDR1 SGHTA and CDR2 FQGTGA. The V end was cut by 3 bases, the J end by 8 bases, with 14 bases between. The CDR3 consists of 14 residues. As DNA, the CDR3 is TGTGCCAGCAGCTTTCTGGCCGGCTCTTATGAGCAGTTCTTC. This sequence encodes CASSFLAGSYEQFF.

On this clone itself: Other DNA sequences in this specimen translate into the identical CDR3. The rearrangement links TRBV10-3 to TRBJ2-7, with D possibly being TRBD1 (5 bases). The ends were cut back, 6 bases at V and 6 bases at J, with 9 bases in the middle. Looked up from germline, CDR1 is ENHRY and CDR2 is SYGVKD. The CDR3 covers 11 residues. The CDR3 region has the DNA TGTGCCATCAGATTAGGGGCCGAGCAGTACTTC. Residues: CAIRLGAEQYF.

The genes are TRBV29-1 and TRBJ1-1; D remains unclear. Trimming shortened V by 4 bases and J by 7 bases, and 13 bases separated the two germline ends. Germline assignment: CDR1 SQVTM and CDR2 ANQGSEA. CDR3 length equals 12 residues. This CDR3 reads CSVAPRLNEAFF. CDR3 DNA sequence: TGCAGCGTTGCTCCGAGGCTAAATGAAGCTTTCTTT.

The chain uses TRBV13 and TRBJ2-1; 12 bases are shared with TRBD1. The CDR3 loop spans 19 amino acids. Trimming at V came to 3 bases and at J to 0 bases, leaving 9 bases not matched to a gene. Germline CDR1 PRHDT, CDR2 FYEKMQ (reference sequence). CDR3 coding DNA: TGTGCCAGCAGCTTGTTTAGCGGGACAGGGGGCGTCTCCTACAATGAGCAGTTCTTC. It translates to CASSLFSGTGGVSYNEQFF.

This clone showed up just a few times. V and J are TRBV5-4 and TRBJ2-1; D is perhaps TRBD2 (7 bases). Trimming took 2 bases from V and 2 from J, leaving 20 bases between them. The CDR3 is made up of 18 amino acids. From germline, CDR1 is SGHNT and CDR2 YYREEE (reference sequence). For the CDR3, the DNA is TGTGCCAGCAGCTTTGCCCTAATCGGGGGGCCGACCTACAATGAGCAGTTCTTC. Its protein is CASSFALIGGPTYNEQFF.

V usage is TRBV19 and J usage is TRBJ1-4; TRBD1 aligns across 9 bases. This CDR3 has 14 residues. The germline V gene has CDR1 LNHDA and CDR2 SQIVND (reference sequence). After removal of 5 bases from V and 9 bases from J, the junction contained 7 bases not matched to a gene. CDR3 DNA sequence: TGTGCCAGTAGTCCCGGGACAGGGTGGCAAAAACTGTTTTTT. Protein: CASSPGTGWQKLFF.